A selection of T cell receptor beta chains follows, all from one sample in a study of blood T cells in healthy people across ages. TCRdb re-derived calls from the 5' RACE reads in MiXCR, one entry per CDR3 protein. Among around 780,000 distinct CDR3 sequences listed, about 56% were seen once. The sequenced material came from blood. The source is a man between 40 and 49 years old in good health. Each CDR3 is given with its conserved first and last residue. Fields, in order: CDR3 protein, CDR3 DNA, CDR3 length, V gene, J gene, clone size, D gene. D genes are given only for firm matches. Clone size is shown for a subset of rows, as once, few, many or a class of expanded clone.

CASSLGLRTSSRRDNEQFF,TGTGCCAGCAGTTTAGGACTAAGGACTAGCTCTCGAAGGGATAATGAGCAGTTCTTC,19,TRBV28,TRBJ2-1,-,TRBD2
CASSQTSAQRNEQFF,TGTGCCAGCAGCCAAACTAGCGCCCAACGAAATGAGCAGTTCTTC,15,TRBV9,TRBJ2-1,-,TRBD2
CASSKLDYGYTF,TGTGCCAGCAGCAAACTGGACTATGGCTACACCTTC,12,TRBV7-2,TRBJ1-2,few,-
CASSLAGTGQPQHF,TGTGCCAGCAGCTTAGCTGGGACGGGACAGCCCCAGCATTTT,14,TRBV7-2,TRBJ1-5,-,-
CASSDPERESHNEQFF,TGTGCCAGCAGCGACCCTGAGCGGGAGTCCCACAATGAGCAGTTCTTC,16,TRBV9,TRBJ2-1,-,TRBD2
CASSLDRGHGETQYF,TGTGCCAGCAGTTTGGACAGGGGGCACGGTGAGACCCAGTACTTC,15,TRBV12-3/TRBV12-4,TRBJ2-5,-,TRBD1
CASSFPPTEAFF,TGTGCCAGCAGTTTCCCCCCGACTGAAGCTTTCTTT,12,TRBV12-3/TRBV12-4,TRBJ1-1,few,-
CASSSGLGRLGQPQHF,TGTGCCAGCAGCTCCGGATTGGGGAGGTTGGGGCAGCCCCAGCATTTT,16,TRBV7-2,TRBJ1-5,-,-
CATVGTGAWNQPQHF,TGTGCCACCGTTGGGACAGGGGCTTGGAATCAGCCCCAGCATTTT,15,TRBV24-1,TRBJ1-5,-,TRBD1
CSVALAETQYF,TGCAGCGTTGCGTTGGCCGAGACCCAGTACTTC,11,TRBV29-1,TRBJ2-5,-,-
CIVLVADTEAFF,TGCATCGTACTAGTAGCTGACACTGAAGCTTTCTTT,12,TRBV29-1,TRBJ1-1,-,-
CASSVGITDTQYF,TGTGCCAGCAGCGTAGGTATCACAGATACGCAGTATTTT,13,TRBV9,TRBJ2-3,few,-
CASSYSLGNQPQHF,TGTGCCAGCAGTTACTCACTGGGTAACCAGCCCCAGCATTTT,14,TRBV6-2/TRBV6-3,TRBJ1-5,many,-
CASSDSSGVADTQYF,TGTGCCAGCAGTGACTCGTCCGGGGTGGCAGATACGCAGTATTTT,15,TRBV11-2,TRBJ2-3,-,-
CASSIGTVAGELFF,TGTGCCAGCAGCATCGGGACAGTCGCCGGGGAGCTGTTTTTT,14,TRBV7-2,TRBJ2-2,once,TRBD1
CASRISIQETQYF,TGTGCCAGCAGAATTAGTATTCAAGAGACCCAGTACTTC,13,TRBV28,TRBJ2-5,-,-
CASSRSLAGGGNEQFF,TGTGCCAGCAGTCGAAGCCTAGCGGGAGGTGGGAATGAGCAGTTCTTC,16,TRBV7-2,TRBJ2-1,once,TRBD2
CASSPQREKLFF,TGTGCCAGCAGTCCGCAGAGGGAAAAACTGTTTTTT,12,TRBV28,TRBJ1-4,-,-
CASSFTFRQGLDTDTQYF,TGTGCCAGCAGCTTCACCTTTCGACAGGGGTTGGACACAGATACGCAGTATTTT,18,TRBV7-3,TRBJ2-3,-,TRBD1
CASSSRSWPSNYGYTF,TGTGCCAGCAGTAGCCGGAGTTGGCCCTCTAACTACGGCTACACCTTC,16,TRBV12-3/TRBV12-4,TRBJ1-2,-,-
CASSQDWQGEQFF,TGTGCCAGCAGCCAAGATTGGCAGGGTGAGCAGTTCTTC,13,TRBV3-1,TRBJ2-1,few,-
CASSQMGQGSDTQYF,TGTGCCAGCAGCCAAATGGGACAGGGGTCAGATACGCAGTATTTT,15,TRBV14,TRBJ2-3,few,TRBD1
CASRPRPRLRNTDTQYF,TGTGCCAGCCGGCCTCGACCTAGGTTGAGGAACACAGATACGCAGTATTTT,17,TRBV27,TRBJ2-3,-,-
CSVGGLAGVSNEQFF,TGCAGCGTTGGGGGACTAGCGGGAGTCTCCAATGAGCAGTTCTTC,15,TRBV29-1,TRBJ2-1,few,TRBD2
CASSQALAGGPDEQFF,TGTGCCAGCAGCCAGGCCCTAGCGGGGGGGCCCGATGAGCAGTTCTTC,16,TRBV4-2,TRBJ2-1,-,TRBD2
CASSMTKADTQYF,TGTGCCAGCAGTATGACCAAGGCAGATACGCAGTATTTT,13,TRBV6-2/TRBV6-3,TRBJ2-3,-,-
CASSLSRVVGTEAFF,TGTGCCAGCAGTTTAAGCAGGGTAGTCGGCACTGAAGCTTTCTTT,15,TRBV28,TRBJ1-1,-,-
CSGAGRNEQFF,TGCAGTGGGGCGGGCCGGAATGAGCAGTTCTTC,11,TRBV20-1,TRBJ2-1,-,-
CASSWADSMYEQYF,TGTGCCAGCTCGTGGGCGGACTCGATGTACGAGCAGTACTTC,14,TRBV28,TRBJ2-7,once,-
CSVEVYPGVVTQYF,TGCAGCGTTGAAGTCTATCCGGGAGTCGTGACCCAGTACTTC,14,TRBV29-1,TRBJ2-5,-,-
CASSSQGALQRGRNEQFF,TGTGCCAGCAGCTCACAGGGGGCGCTACAACGGGGGCGTAATGAGCAGTTCTTC,18,TRBV7-2,TRBJ2-1,-,TRBD1
CASSPTRQGAQGYTF,TGTGCCAGCAGTCCGACCCGACAGGGGGCGCAAGGCTACACCTTC,15,TRBV27,TRBJ1-2,-,TRBD1
CASSLGQGFRTGYTF,TGTGCCAGCAGTTTAGGCCAGGGGTTCAGGACGGGCTACACCTTC,15,TRBV28,TRBJ1-2,-,-
CASSQKGGGTDTQYF,TGCGCCAGCAGCCAAAAGGGGGGCGGAACAGATACGCAGTATTTT,15,TRBV4-3,TRBJ2-3,-,-
CASSIRGASSYNEQFF,TGCGCCAGCAGCATTCGGGGGGCGAGCTCCTACAATGAGCAGTTCTTC,16,TRBV5-1,TRBJ2-1,-,-
CASSPGVGNEQFF,TGTGCCAGCAGCCCCGGGGTGGGGAATGAGCAGTTCTTC,13,TRBV14,TRBJ2-1,few,-
CASSTGTGYSSPLHF,TGTGCCAGCAGTACCGGGACAGGGTATAGTTCACCCCTCCACTTT,15,TRBV12-3/TRBV12-4,TRBJ1-6,-,TRBD1
CASRDRGRAGVSEQFF,TGTGCCAGCAGAGATAGGGGACGAGCGGGAGTTAGTGAGCAGTTCTTC,16,TRBV12-3/TRBV12-4,TRBJ2-1,-,TRBD2
CSASRRVGSDTQYF,TGCAGTGCTAGTCGCAGGGTAGGGTCAGATACGCAGTATTTT,14,TRBV20-1,TRBJ2-3,-,-
CSVEKSGGPFENIQYF,TGCAGCGTTGAGAAATCGGGAGGGCCTTTTGAAAACATTCAGTACTTC,16,TRBV29-1,TRBJ2-4,-,TRBD2
CASSVTYSNQPQHF,TGTGCCAGCAGCGTTACCTATAGCAATCAGCCCCAGCATTTT,14,TRBV21-1,TRBJ1-5,-,-
CSVAGPRGEKLFF,TGCAGCGTGGCGGGACCAAGGGGAGAAAAACTGTTTTTT,13,TRBV29-1,TRBJ1-4,-,-
CAISESGDGRTDTQYF,TGTGCCATCAGTGAGTCGGGGGACGGCCGTACAGATACGCAGTATTTT,16,TRBV10-3,TRBJ2-3,-,-
CASSTDAGRVFDFAKNIQYF,TGTGCCAGCAGTACCGATGCGGGACGGGTTTTTGATTTTGCCAAAAACATTCAGTACTTC,20,TRBV12-3/TRBV12-4,TRBJ2-4,-,-
CSAGDRGHYGYTF,TGCAGTGCCGGGGACAGGGGGCACTATGGCTACACCTTC,13,TRBV20-1,TRBJ1-2,-,TRBD1
CASRGNSHNEQFF,TGTGCCAGTAGGGGCAACAGTCACAATGAGCAGTTCTTC,13,TRBV7-9,TRBJ2-1,-,-
CASSPRLGPNYEQYF,TGTGCCAGCAGCCCCCGACTTGGACCTAACTACGAGCAGTACTTC,15,TRBV9,TRBJ2-7,once,-
CASKLNTGQSYEQYF,TGCGCCAGCAAATTAAATACAGGGCAGTCCTACGAGCAGTACTTC,15,TRBV5-1,TRBJ2-7,-,-
CASSPTRGGTQYF,TGTGCCAGCAGCCCTACACGAGGTGGGACCCAGTACTTC,13,TRBV3-1,TRBJ2-5,few,-
CASGPGGASNEQFF,TGTGCCAGCGGACCGGGGGGGGCGAGCAATGAGCAGTTCTTT,14,TRBV3-1,TRBJ2-1,-,TRBD2
CASRLRDRRTETQYF,TGTGCCAGCCGCCTGCGGGACAGGAGAACGGAGACCCAGTACTTC,15,TRBV21-1,TRBJ2-5,-,-
CASSETPGTAQAKNIQYF,TGTGCCAGCAGTGAAACGCCCGGGACGGCTCAAGCCAAAAACATTCAGTACTTC,18,TRBV6-1,TRBJ2-4,-,-
CATNEGHTDTQYF,TGTGCCACCAATGAGGGGCATACAGATACGCAGTATTTT,13,TRBV24-1,TRBJ2-3,-,-
CASSHRDSKNYEQYF,TGTGCCAGCAGCCACCGGGACAGCAAAAACTACGAGCAGTACTTC,15,TRBV14,TRBJ2-7,-,TRBD1
CASSLKLSNTEAFF,TGTGCCAGCAGCTTAAAGTTGTCGAACACTGAAGCTTTCTTT,14,TRBV7-2,TRBJ1-1,-,-
CASSVLAGGGYEQFF,TGTGCCAGCAGCGTCCTAGCGGGAGGGGGGTATGAGCAGTTCTTC,15,TRBV9,TRBJ2-1,-,TRBD2
CASSSTRNQETQYF,TGTGCCAGCAGCTCCACTAGGAACCAAGAGACCCAGTACTTC,14,TRBV7-2,TRBJ2-5,-,-
CASSTRRQGGQETQYF,TGTGCCAGCAGTACACGACGCCAGGGGGGCCAAGAGACCCAGTACTTC,16,TRBV6-2/TRBV6-3,TRBJ2-5,-,-
CASSLYGQVNQPQHF,TGTGCCAGCAGCTTATACGGCCAGGTTAATCAGCCCCAGCATTTT,15,TRBV7-2,TRBJ1-5,-,-